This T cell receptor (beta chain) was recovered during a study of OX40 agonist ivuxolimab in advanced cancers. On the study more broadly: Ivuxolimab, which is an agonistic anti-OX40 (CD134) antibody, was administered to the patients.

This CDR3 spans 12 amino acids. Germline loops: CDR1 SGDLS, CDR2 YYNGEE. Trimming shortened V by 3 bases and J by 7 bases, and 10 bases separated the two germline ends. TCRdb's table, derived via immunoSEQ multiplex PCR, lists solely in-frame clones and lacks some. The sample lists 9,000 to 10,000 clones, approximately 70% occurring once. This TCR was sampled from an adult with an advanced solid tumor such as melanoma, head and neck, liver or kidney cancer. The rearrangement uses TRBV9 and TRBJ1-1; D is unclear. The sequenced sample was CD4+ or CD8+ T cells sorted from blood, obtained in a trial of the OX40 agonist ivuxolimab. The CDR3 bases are TGTGCCAGCAGCGGAGCCCCCGGTGAAGCTTTCTTT. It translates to CASSGAPGEAFF.